Listed below are T cell receptor beta chains from one sample, sequenced in a study of cytomegalovirus exposure and HLA in healthy donors. The data were produced by immunoSEQ multiplex PCR, yet TCRdb's version contains in-frame clones alone and is incomplete. The sample carries 120,000 or so clones, about 72% recorded once. Sequencing used PBMCs. All receptors derive from a man in his fifties in good health and CMV-seropositive. Both conserved end residues are part of each CDR3. Each record gives: clone size, D gene, V gene, J gene, CDR3 DNA, CDR3 protein. D genes are given only for firm matches. Rows give clone size only sometimes, using once, few, many, or a class for an expanded clone.

-	TRBD1	TRBV30	TRBJ1-4	TGTGCCTGGACTAAGGGGACAGGGAACTCTAATGAAAAACTGTTTTTT	CAWTKGTGNSNEKLFF
-	TRBD2	TRBV5-1	TRBJ2-7	TGCGCCAGCAGCTTCGGTGGGGGAGGGACCTACGAGCAGTACTTC	CASSFGGGGTYEQYF
-	TRBD1	TRBV6-1	TRBJ2-1	TGTGCCAGCACCCAAACCGGGACAGGGCTTAATGAGCAGTTCTTC	CASTQTGTGLNEQFF
-	TRBD1	TRBV14	TRBJ2-3	TGTGCCAGCAGCCAAGACATGTTACAGGGGGTGCCCACAGATACGCAGTATTTT	CASSQDMLQGVPTDTQYF
-	-	TRBV7-2	TRBJ1-6	TGTGCCAGCAGCTTAGGATCACACTCACCCCTCCACTTT	CASSLGSHSPLHF
-	-	TRBV10-3	TRBJ1-2	TGTGCCATCAGTGAGATACCACAGCTTAACTATGGCTACACCTTC	CAISEIPQLNYGYTF
-	-	TRBV2	TRBJ2-7	TGTGCCAGCAGTGACGGGAGCTACGAGCAGTACTTC	CASSDGSYEQYF
-	TRBD1	TRBV5-6	TRBJ1-1	TGTGCCAGCAGCTCCCGGGACAGTGGGCACACTGAAGCTTTCTTT	CASSSRDSGHTEAFF
-	TRBD1	TRBV28	TRBJ1-1	TGTGCCAGCAGTTCTTACAGGGGATGGATGAACACTGAAGCTTTCTTT	CASSSYRGWMNTEAFF
-	TRBD2	TRBV7-2	TRBJ2-7	TGTGCCAGCAGCTTAGCCACTAGCGGGTTCTACGAGCAGTACTTC	CASSLATSGFYEQYF
-	TRBD2	TRBV18	TRBJ2-1	TGTGCCAGCTCAGCAGCGGGAGGGTTTTCCAATGAGCAGTTCTTC	CASSAAGGFSNEQFF
-	TRBD1	TRBV30	TRBJ1-5	TGTGCCTGGAGAGGACAGGCGGGTCAGCCCCAGCATTTT	CAWRGQAGQPQHF
-	-	TRBV5-1	TRBJ2-7	TGCGCCAGCAGCTTGGAGTACAGATTTCTACGACCTATGGAGCAGTACTTC	CASSLEYRFLRPMEQYF
-	-	TRBV7-7	TRBJ1-3	TGTGCCAGCAGCTTTGGACACGAATCTGGAAACACCATATATTTT	CASSFGHESGNTIYF
-	-	TRBV18	TRBJ2-1	TGTGCCAGCTCACCACCTGGGGGGAGAGACCAGTTCTTC	CASSPPGGRDQFF
-	TRBD1	TRBV30	TRBJ1-2	TGTGCCTGGAGTCCCCGGGACAGGGCGTTAGATGGCTACACCTTC	CAWSPRDRALDGYTF
few	-	TRBV4-2	TRBJ1-2	TGTGCCAGCAGCCAAGGTGACAGAGAGGGCTACACCTTC	CASSQGDREGYTF
few	TRBD1	TRBV5-1	TRBJ2-7	TGCGCCAGCAGTCTTTCGACAGGGGCGTACACCTACGAGCAGTACTTC	CASSLSTGAYTYEQYF
-	TRBD1	TRBV19	TRBJ1-6	TGTGCCAGTAGTCAGCACGGGACAGGGAGGTTTTTTTCACCCCTCCACTTT	CASSQHGTGRFFSPLHF
-	TRBD2	TRBV11-3	TRBJ2-1	TGTGCCAGCAGCCCTAATAGCGGGGGGGACCGCAATGAGCAGTTCTTC	CASSPNSGGDRNEQFF
-	TRBD2	TRBV30	TRBJ2-1	TGTGCCTGGAGTGTAATAGCGGGGCTCTCCTACAATGAGCAGTTCTTC	CAWSVIAGLSYNEQFF
-	-	TRBV5-1	TRBJ2-2	TGCGCCAGCAGCTTGGGACAGAACACCGGGGAGCTGTTTTTT	CASSLGQNTGELFF
-	-	TRBV5-8	TRBJ2-1	TGTGCCAGCAGCCCGCGGTCCGGGTGGAATGAGCAGTTCTTC	CASSPRSGWNEQFF
-	TRBD2	TRBV19	TRBJ2-5	TGTGCCAGTAGTGGGGACTGGACTAGCGGGGGGCACCAGTACTTC	CASSGDWTSGGHQYF
few	-	TRBV2	TRBJ2-6	TGTGCCAGCAGTGTCGGAAACCGGGTTGGGGCCAACGTCCTGACTTTC	CASSVGNRVGANVLTF
once	-	TRBV19	TRBJ1-1	TGTGCCAGTAGATCCCAGGGGAACACTGAAGCTTTCTTT	CASRSQGNTEAFF
-	-	TRBV27	TRBJ1-2	TGTGCCAGCAGTCCTCTCGGAGGGTCGGTGCCCCATGGCTACACCTTC	CASSPLGGSVPHGYTF
-	TRBD1	TRBV2	TRBJ1-2	TGTGCCAGCCCCGAACCTCTAAGTGGGACAGGGGGCAAAGGGGAGTTTGGCTACACCTTC	CASPEPLSGTGGKGEFGYTF